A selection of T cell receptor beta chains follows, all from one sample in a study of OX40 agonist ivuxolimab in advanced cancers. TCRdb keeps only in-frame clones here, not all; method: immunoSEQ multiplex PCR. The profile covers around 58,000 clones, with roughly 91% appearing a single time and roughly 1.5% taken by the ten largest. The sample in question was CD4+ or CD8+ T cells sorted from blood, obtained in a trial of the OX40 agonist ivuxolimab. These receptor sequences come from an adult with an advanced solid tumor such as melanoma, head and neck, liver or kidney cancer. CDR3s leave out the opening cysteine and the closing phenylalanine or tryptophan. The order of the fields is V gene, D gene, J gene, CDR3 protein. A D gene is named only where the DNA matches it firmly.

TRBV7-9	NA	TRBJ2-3	ASSLAGHHTDTQY
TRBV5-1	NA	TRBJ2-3	ASSFGSADTQY
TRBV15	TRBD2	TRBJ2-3	ATSSSGGTDTQY
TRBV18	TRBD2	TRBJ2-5	ASSPRTSGSVETQY
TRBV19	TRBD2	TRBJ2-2	ASSITSGRASAGELF
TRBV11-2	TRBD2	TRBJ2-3	ASSKAGGPVDTQY
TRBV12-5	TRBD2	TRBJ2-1	ASGPSRLAGGSLSYNEQF
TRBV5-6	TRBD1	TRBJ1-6	ASSLGTGGGSPLH
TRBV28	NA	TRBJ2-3	ASSLRADTQY
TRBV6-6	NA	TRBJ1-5	ASSYSRGNQPQH
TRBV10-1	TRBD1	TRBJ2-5	ASSESPTGTQETQY
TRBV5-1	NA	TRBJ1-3	ASSLGGMSGNTIY
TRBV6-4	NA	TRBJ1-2	ATAPGVGNYGYT
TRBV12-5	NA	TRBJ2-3	ASGGDSTDTQY
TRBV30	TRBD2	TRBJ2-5	AWSGSLAGAPETQY
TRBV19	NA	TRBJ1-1	ASSIVVAGPPEAF
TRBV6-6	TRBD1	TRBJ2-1	ASSSRTGGLYNEQF
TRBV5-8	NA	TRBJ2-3	AGEDRFTDTQY
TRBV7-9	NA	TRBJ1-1	ASSFKGNTEAF
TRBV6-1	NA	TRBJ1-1	ASSENPPGTEAF
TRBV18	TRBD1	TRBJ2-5	ASSPRWDRGSETQY
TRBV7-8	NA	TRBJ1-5	ASSLGGVRGQPQH
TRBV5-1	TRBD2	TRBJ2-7	ASTQSGGAYEQY
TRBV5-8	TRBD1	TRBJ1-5	ASSLTGAGNQPQH
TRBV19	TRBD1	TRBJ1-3	ASSAQGVSGNTIY
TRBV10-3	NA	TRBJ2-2	ATKAPVGNTGELF
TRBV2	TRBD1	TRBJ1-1	ASTGQGAATEAF
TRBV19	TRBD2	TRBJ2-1	ASIAGGPQGEQF
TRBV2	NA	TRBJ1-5	ASTGAGINQPQH
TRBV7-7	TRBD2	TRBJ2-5	ASSLGGLDQETQY
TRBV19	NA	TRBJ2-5	ASNEVGAGEETQY
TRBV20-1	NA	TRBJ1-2	SSRGLGGYT
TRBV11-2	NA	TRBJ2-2	ASSLGLANTGELF
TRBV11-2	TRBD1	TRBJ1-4	ASSLTRDRVNEKLF
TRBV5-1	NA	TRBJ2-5	ASSLGGGRQSQETQY
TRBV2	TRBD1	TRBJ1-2	ASSEAGTGGSGGYT
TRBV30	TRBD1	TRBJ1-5	AWSPTGANQPQH
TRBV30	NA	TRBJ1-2	AWSPGVLVYGYT
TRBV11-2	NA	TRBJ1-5	ASSFASNSNQPQH
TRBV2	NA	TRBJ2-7	ASSLYSEQY
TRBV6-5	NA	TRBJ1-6	ASRPTSVSPLH
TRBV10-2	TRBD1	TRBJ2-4	ASSEDRGAKNIQY
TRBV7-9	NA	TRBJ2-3	ASSFRRSTDTQY
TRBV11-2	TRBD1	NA	ASSSGQGVGEQY
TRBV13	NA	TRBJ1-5	ASSSGGVGQPQH
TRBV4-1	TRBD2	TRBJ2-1	ASSQDTSGRRDEQF
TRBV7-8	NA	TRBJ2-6	ASLWAGANVLT
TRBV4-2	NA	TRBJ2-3	ASSQLDDTDTQY
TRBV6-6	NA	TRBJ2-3	ASRQWGTQARDTQY
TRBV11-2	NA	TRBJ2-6	ASRAGSSLGSGANVLT
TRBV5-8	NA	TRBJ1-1	ASSSPSVRSWDTEAF
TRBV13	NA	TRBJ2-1	ASSPVRGNEQF
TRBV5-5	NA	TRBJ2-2	ASSLGWNTGELF
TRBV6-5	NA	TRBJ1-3	ASSFDPRSGNTIY
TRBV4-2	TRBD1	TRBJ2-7	ASSPRTGTLRYEQY
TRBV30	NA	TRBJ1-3	AWSSSGGNTIY
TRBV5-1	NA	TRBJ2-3	ASSDGSTDTQY
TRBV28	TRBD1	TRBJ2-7	ASSITGTGNYEQY
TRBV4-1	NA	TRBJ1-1	ASSVASAFTSTEAF
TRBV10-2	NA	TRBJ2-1	ASTKSGSSYNEQF